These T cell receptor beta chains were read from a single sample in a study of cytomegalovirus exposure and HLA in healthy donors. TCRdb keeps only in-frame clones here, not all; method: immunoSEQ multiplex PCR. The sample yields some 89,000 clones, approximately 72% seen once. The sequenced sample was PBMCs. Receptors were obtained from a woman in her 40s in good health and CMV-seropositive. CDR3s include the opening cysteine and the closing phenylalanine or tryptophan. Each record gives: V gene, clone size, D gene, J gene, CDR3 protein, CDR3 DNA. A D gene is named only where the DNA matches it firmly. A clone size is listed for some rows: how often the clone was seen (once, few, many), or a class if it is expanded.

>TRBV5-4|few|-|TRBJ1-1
CASSLQEGTEAFF
TGTGCCAGCAGCTTGCAGGAGGGCACTGAAGCTTTCTTT
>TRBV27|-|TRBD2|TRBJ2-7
CASALAGGQSYEQYF
TGTGCCAGCGCGCTAGCGGGAGGGCAGAGCTACGAGCAGTACTTC
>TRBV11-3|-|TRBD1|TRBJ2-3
CASSLVWRDRSERSTDTQYF
TGTGCCAGCAGCTTAGTCTGGCGGGACAGGTCAGAGAGGAGCACAGATACGCAGTATTTT
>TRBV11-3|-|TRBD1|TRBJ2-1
CASSFRTGVDNEQFF
TGTGCCAGCAGCTTTCGGACAGGGGTGGACAATGAGCAGTTCTTC
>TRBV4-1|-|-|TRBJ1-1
CASSHEISGQSLFEAFF
TGCGCCAGCAGCCATGAGATATCGGGACAAAGCTTGTTTGAAGCTTTCTTT
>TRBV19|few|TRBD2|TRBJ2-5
CASSLSGSETQYF
TGTGCCAGTAGCCTCAGCGGGAGTGAGACCCAGTACTTC
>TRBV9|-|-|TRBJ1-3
CASSVVGDSGNTIYF
TGTGCCAGCAGCGTAGTAGGGGACTCTGGAAACACCATATATTTT
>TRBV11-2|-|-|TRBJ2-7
CASSFSSGLSYEQYF
TGTGCCAGCAGCTTCTCAAGCGGACTCTCCTACGAGCAGTACTTC
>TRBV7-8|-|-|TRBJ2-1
CASSPQDSIYNEQFF
TGTGCCAGCAGCCCTCAGGACAGTATCTACAATGAGCAGTTCTTC
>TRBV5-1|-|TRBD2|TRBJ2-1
CASSLGTSDLNEQFF
TGCGCCAGCAGCTTGGGGACTAGCGACCTCAATGAGCAGTTCTTC
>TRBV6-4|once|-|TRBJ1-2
CASSDSTPDKATNYGYTF
TGTGCCAGCAGTGACTCCACGCCTGACAAGGCAACTAACTATGGCTACACCTTC
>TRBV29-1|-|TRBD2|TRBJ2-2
CSVAELAGVYTGELFF
TGCAGCGTTGCCGAACTAGCGGGAGTCTACACCGGGGAGCTGTTTTTT